This record concerns one T cell receptor (beta chain) sequence. Original processing methods: Amplification of reference gene primers was used by the study to estimate nucleated cell counts. Data came from immunoSEQ multiplex PCR; TCRdb stores just in-frame clones and leaves some out. V and J calls and clone size are as listed in that table; D and trimming were resolved from the DNA. In the table there are over 150,000 clones, approximately 88% of which are singletons. The entry originates in a study of blood T cell repertoires in COVID-19. At the level of the study: Sites across the United States, Italy and Spain contributed samples from acute and convalescent COVID-19.

Recruitment covered about 25 US areas and drew participants whose ages spanned about 18 to 89 years. Germline V gives CDR1 SGHKS, CDR2 YYEKEE (reference sequence). J lost 1 base, V lost 4 bases, and 6 bases had no gene match. There are 16 residues in the CDR3. The chain has TRBV5-5 and TRBJ2-2; 8 nucleotides align to TRBD1. The source is a woman in her 30s who had recovered from COVID-19. Sequences were obtained from PBMCs or T cells enriched from blood (not recorded which). In DNA, the CDR3 is TGTGCCAGCAGCAAGACAGGGGCGATGAACACCGGGGAGCTGTTTTTT. Residues: CASSKTGAMNTGELFF.